This is a list of T cell receptor beta chains from one sample in a study of radiotherapy plus CTLA-4 blockade in lung cancer. Clones were read by immunoSEQ multiplex PCR, and TCRdb kept only the in-frame ones, dropping some. Of 45,000 to 60,000 clones in the sample, roughly four fifths are singletons; the top ten hold about 3.3%. Sequencing was performed on peripheral blood, taken from a patient treated with radiotherapy plus ipilimumab. The source of these receptors is a human donor with non-small cell lung cancer who had stable disease on radiotherapy plus ipilimumab. The CDR3 runs from the conserved cysteine through the conserved F or W. The D gene is left open where the match is weak. The size field is filled for only some rows; it gives once, few, many or a size class.

D gene,clone size,V gene,J gene,CDR3 DNA,CDR3 protein
TRBD1,-,TRBV11-2,TRBJ2-1,TGTGCCAGCAGCCCCTCCGGGACAGGCAACAATGAGCAGTTCTTC,CASSPSGTGNNEQFF
TRBD1,-,TRBV27,TRBJ2-5,TGTGCCAGCAGTTTGGGGACAGACCAAGAGACCCAGTACTTC,CASSLGTDQETQYF
-,few,TRBV2,TRBJ1-1,TGTGCCAGCTCCCCCGAGGGTTTTGGCACTGAAGCTTTCTTT,CASSPEGFGTEAFF
TRBD1,-,TRBV2,TRBJ2-7,TGTGCCAGCAGTCCCGGGACAGGGGGCTACGAGCAGTACTTC,CASSPGTGGYEQYF
TRBD1,-,TRBV9,TRBJ1-2,TGTGCCAGCAGCACAAGACAGGGGGTGGAAGGCTACACCTTC,CASSTRQGVEGYTF
-,-,TRBV5-1,TRBJ1-2,TGCGCCAGCAGCTTGGAAGGGAGTCTTGATGGCTACACCTTC,CASSLEGSLDGYTF
TRBD2,-,TRBV6-1,TRBJ2-1,TGTGCCAGCTCTCCGGGACTAGCGTATTATGAGCAGTTCTTC,CASSPGLAYYEQFF
-,-,TRBV30,TRBJ2-3,TGTGCCTGGAGTTTAAGCGGAACTAGCACAGATACGCAGTATTTT,CAWSLSGTSTDTQYF
-,-,TRBV25-1,TRBJ1-6,TGTGCCAGCAGTGCAGGTAGCTCCTATAATTCACCCCTCCACTTT,CASSAGSSYNSPLHF
-,few,TRBV2,TRBJ2-7,TGTGCCAGCAGTGAACGGCAGGGAGGAACATACGAGCAGTACTTC,CASSERQGGTYEQYF
-,-,TRBV6-1,TRBJ1-2,TGTGCCAGCAGTCAGACAGTTAACTATGGCTACACCTTC,CASSQTVNYGYTF
TRBD2,-,TRBV5-1,TRBJ2-3,TGCGCCAGCAGCTCCAGACCGGGACTAGCGGGAACAGATACGCAGTATTTT,CASSSRPGLAGTDTQYF
-,few,TRBV5-1,TRBJ2-7,TGCGCCAGCAGCTTCGAGCAGGGGTACTACGAGCAGTACTTC,CASSFEQGYYEQYF
-,once,TRBV19,TRBJ2-7,TGTGCCAGTAGTTTTGGGGGAGGAAACGAGCAGTACTTC,CASSFGGGNEQYF
-,once,TRBV9,TRBJ2-5,TGTGCCAGCAGCGTCGGGGTCTCACAAGAGACCCAGTACTTC,CASSVGVSQETQYF
-,-,TRBV18,TRBJ2-2,TGTGCCAGCTCACCCCTTTCCATCCGCGGGGACACCGGGGAGCTGTTTTTT,CASSPLSIRGDTGELFF
TRBD2,-,TRBV27,TRBJ2-7,TGTGCCAGCAGTTTAAAAGCGGGACTAGGCCGGAGGAGCTCCTACGAGCAGTACTTC,CASSLKAGLGRRSSYEQYF
-,once,TRBV7-9,TRBJ2-1,TGTGCCAGCAGCTACACGGCTAGCTCCTACAATGAGCAGTTCTTC,CASSYTASSYNEQFF
-,-,TRBV5-4,TRBJ1-1,TGTGCCAGCAGCCTGGCCGCGGGGCAGCCTGAAGCTTTCTTT,CASSLAAGQPEAFF
-,-,TRBV19,TRBJ1-1,TGTGCCAGTAGTGGCAGGGACAAGAACACTGAAGCTTTCTTT,CASSGRDKNTEAFF
TRBD2,once,TRBV5-1,TRBJ2-1,TGCGCCAGCAGCCTGGAACTAGCGGGAGCCGGTAATGAGCAGTTCTTC,CASSLELAGAGNEQFF
-,few,TRBV4-1,TRBJ1-1,TGCGCCAGCAGCCTGCAGGGTGGTACTGAAGCTTTCTTT,CASSLQGGTEAFF
TRBD1,once,TRBV2,TRBJ2-1,TGTGCCAGCAGCAAGGGACAGGGCACAAATGAGCAGTTCTTC,CASSKGQGTNEQFF
-,-,TRBV5-5,TRBJ1-2,TGTGCCAGCAGCTCCCTAGCGGTCCGAGCTAACTATGGCTACACCTTC,CASSSLAVRANYGYTF
-,-,TRBV6-6,TRBJ2-1,TGTGCCAGCAGTTATGAGTTATACAATGAGCAGTTCTTC,CASSYELYNEQFF
TRBD2,-,TRBV9,TRBJ2-1,TGTGCCAGCAGCGAAAGCGGGAGGCCCCAGGGTGAGCAGTTCTTC,CASSESGRPQGEQFF
-,few,TRBV21-1,TRBJ2-3,TGTGCCAGCAGCTCCCAACGTCGGGAGGGACCAGATACGCAGTATTTT,CASSSQRREGPDTQYF
TRBD1,once,TRBV4-3,TRBJ1-2,TGCGCCAGCAGCCAAACCCGGACAGGGGGCATCTATGGCTACACCTTC,CASSQTRTGGIYGYTF
-,-,TRBV7-8,TRBJ2-5,TGTGCCAGTACCCGCGGGGCGGATGAGACCCAGTACTTC,CASTRGADETQYF
-,-,TRBV4-1,TRBJ1-4,TGCGCCGCCAGCGGTCGGCCCGCAACTAATGAAAAACTGTTTTTT,CAASGRPATNEKLFF
TRBD1,-,TRBV4-3,TRBJ2-2,TGCGCCAGCAGCCAAGATCCAGGGGGCTCCGGGGAGCTGTTTTTT,CASSQDPGGSGELFF
-,-,TRBV19,TRBJ1-5,TGTGCCAGTAGTATGGCGGCGAGCAATCAGCCCCAGCATTTT,CASSMAASNQPQHF
TRBD2,-,TRBV7-9,TRBJ2-1,TGTGCCAGCAGCCCTAGACTAGCGGGAAGCTACAATGAGCAGTTCTTC,CASSPRLAGSYNEQFF
TRBD2,-,TRBV7-8,TRBJ2-3,TGTGCCAGCAAGGGTGGCGGGAGGTTCACAGATACGCAGTATTTT,CASKGGGRFTDTQYF
TRBD1,-,TRBV11-2,TRBJ2-6,TGTGCCAGCAGCGAGACAGGGGCCGGGGCCAACGTCCTGACTTTC,CASSETGAGANVLTF
TRBD1,-,TRBV5-4,TRBJ2-7,TGCGCCAGCAGCCAAGGTCAGGGGGAGTCCTACGAGCAGTACTTC,CASSQGQGESYEQYF
-,-,TRBV15,TRBJ1-4,TGTGCCACCAGCAGAGATGCAGGGGTAAATGAAAAACTGTTTTTT,CATSRDAGVNEKLFF
-,few,TRBV19,TRBJ2-1,TGTGCCACCTCTCTGCAAGCCTCAACCTCGTACAATGAGCAGTTCTTC,CATSLQASTSYNEQFF
-,-,TRBV28,TRBJ2-7,TGTGCCAGCAGTTCTCACAGGGACCCCTACGAGCAGTACTTC,CASSSHRDPYEQYF
-,few,TRBV5-1,TRBJ2-5,TGCGCCAGCAGCTTCCAAGAGGGGGTGAAAGAGACCCAGTACTTC,CASSFQEGVKETQYF
TRBD1,-,TRBV6-4,TRBJ1-5,TGTGCCAGCAGTGAAACAGGGGGCAGCAATCAGCCCCAGCATTTT,CASSETGGSNQPQHF
TRBD2,-,TRBV5-6,TRBJ2-7,TGTGCCAGCAGCTTGGGCGGGAGGGGAGCCTACGAGCAGTACTTC,CASSLGGRGAYEQYF
-,-,TRBV2,TRBJ2-3,TGTGCCAGCAGTGAAACTACCCACACAGATACGCAGTATTTT,CASSETTHTDTQYF
TRBD1,-,TRBV10-3,TRBJ1-2,TGTGCCATCAGGCCGGGACAGGGAATTCCCAACTATGGCTACACCTTC,CAIRPGQGIPNYGYTF
TRBD2,-,TRBV27,TRBJ2-7,TGTGCCAGCAGGAGGGCTAGCGGGAAGTCCTACGAGCAGTACTTC,CASRRASGKSYEQYF
-,few,TRBV4-3,TRBJ2-5,TGCGCCAGCAGCCAAGAAGGCACAGATCCTAAAGAGACCCAGTACTTC,CASSQEGTDPKETQYF
-,-,TRBV5-1,TRBJ1-5,TGCGCCAGCAGCCCCACAGGGTCAGCCAATCAGCCCCAGCATTTT,CASSPTGSANQPQHF
-,-,TRBV7-2,TRBJ2-5,TGTGCCAGCAGCCCGGGATATGCGGCGGAGACCCAGTACTTC,CASSPGYAAETQYF
TRBD1,-,TRBV7-6,TRBJ2-7,TGTGCCAGCAGCTTACGCGTGGGACAGGGGGACGAGCAGTACTTC,CASSLRVGQGDEQYF
TRBD2,-,TRBV7-2,TRBJ2-5,TGTGCCAGCAGCCCAGGGGGACTAGCGAATCAAGAGACCCAGTACTTC,CASSPGGLANQETQYF
TRBD1,-,TRBV2,TRBJ2-3,TGTGCCAGCCAGGACAGGGGAGGCACAGATACGCAGTATTTT,CASQDRGGTDTQYF
-,once,TRBV10-3,TRBJ1-5,TGTGCCATCAGGGGAGGTGAAAATCAGCCCCAGCATTTT,CAIRGGENQPQHF
-,-,TRBV28,TRBJ2-4,TGTGCCAGCAGTTTATCGTCGGTTGTCCTAGCCAAAAACATTCAGTACTTC,CASSLSSVVLAKNIQYF
TRBD2,-,TRBV7-2,TRBJ2-7,TGTGCCAGCAGCCTTCTAGCGGGAGGGACCTACGAGCAGTACTTC,CASSLLAGGTYEQYF
-,once,TRBV28,TRBJ2-3,TGTGCCAGCAGTTTACCCTGGGGGAGGACAGATACGCAGTATTTT,CASSLPWGRTDTQYF
-,-,TRBV29-1,TRBJ2-1,TGCAGCGCCGCGGGCGAGAGTAGCCGTAGCTCCTACAATGAGCAGTTCTTC,CSAAGESSRSSYNEQFF
-,-,TRBV7-8,TRBJ2-7,TGTGCCAGCAGCTTAGGACAGGGAGGTTCCTACGAGCAGTACTTC,CASSLGQGGSYEQYF
-,-,TRBV7-3,TRBJ2-5,TGTGCCAGCAGCTTAGGGCCAGCCCAAGAGACCCAGTACTTC,CASSLGPAQETQYF
-,-,TRBV28,TRBJ2-1,TGTGCCAGCAGTTTATGGCAGGGTAGGAGGGACAATGAGCAGTTCTTC,CASSLWQGRRDNEQFF
TRBD1,-,TRBV2,TRBJ1-5,TGTGCCAGCAGGCAACAGGGGGGGAATCAGCCCCAGCATTTT,CASRQQGGNQPQHF